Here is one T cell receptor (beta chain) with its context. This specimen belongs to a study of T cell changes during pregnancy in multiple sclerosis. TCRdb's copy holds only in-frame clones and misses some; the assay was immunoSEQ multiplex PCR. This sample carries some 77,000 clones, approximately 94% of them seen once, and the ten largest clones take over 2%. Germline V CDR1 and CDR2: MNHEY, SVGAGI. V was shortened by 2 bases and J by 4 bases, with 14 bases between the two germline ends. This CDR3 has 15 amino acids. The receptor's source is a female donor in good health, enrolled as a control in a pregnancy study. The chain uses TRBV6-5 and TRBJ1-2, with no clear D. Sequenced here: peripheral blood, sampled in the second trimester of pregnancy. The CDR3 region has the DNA TGTGCCAGCAGTTACGGGCAGCTGCACTTCTATGGCTACACCTTC. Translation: CASSYGQLHFYGYTF.